These 14 T cell receptor beta chains came from one sample sequenced in a study of response to subunit inactivated influenza vaccine. TCRdb independently ran MiXCR on the RT-PCR reads; one entry per CDR3 protein. The sample consists of under 950,000 distinct CDR3 sequences, around 21% of them appearing once. Material: PBMCs from blood, obtained about 5 days after vaccination. The receptors shown here come from a man aged 50-59 years who received an inactivated influenza vaccine.

The chain is built from TRBV5-1 and TRBJ1-2; 10 bases line up with TRBD1. The trim removed 4 bases at V and 1 base at J, leaving 4 bases unmatched. The germline CDR1 and CDR2 sequences are SGHRS and YFSETQ. The CDR3 extends over 15 amino acids. The CDR3 loop reads CASSADRGLNYGYTF. Written as DNA, the CDR3 is TGCGCCAGCAGCGCTGACAGGGGGCTTAACTATGGCTACACCTTC. The full variable domain, in which reference TRBV5-1 and TRBJ1-2 provide the parts outside the CDR3, is KAGVTQTPRYLIKTRGQQVTLSCSPISGHRSVSWYQQTPGQGLQFLFEYFSETQRNKGNFPGRFSGRQFSNSRSEMNVSTLELGDSALYLCASSADRGLNYGYTFGSGTRLTVV.

The CDR3: CAIRRQEDEQYF. As DNA, the CDR3 is TGTGCCATCAGAAGACAGGAGGACGAGCAGTACTTC. J is TRBJ2-7 and V is TRBV10-3, with D maybe TRBD1 (6 bases). Germline V gives CDR1 ENHRY, CDR2 SYGVKD. This CDR3 comprises 12 residues. V shed 6 bases and J shed 5 bases, with 11 bases lying between them.

The V call is TRBV28, the J call TRBJ2-1; D may be TRBD2 (6 bases). The germline V gene encodes CDR1 MDHEN and CDR2 SYDVKM. Trimming stripped 8 bases from V and 6 bases from J, with 8 bases between. CDR3 length: 11 residues. CDR3 loop: CASGTFNEQFF. The CDR3 bases are TGTGCCAGCGGGACTTTCAATGAGCAGTTCTTC. The complete variable domain, with remaining parts taken from reference TRBV28 and TRBJ2-1, reads DVKVTQSSRYLVKRTGEKVFLECVQDMDHENMFWYRQDPGLGLRLIYFSYDVKMKEKGDIPEGYSVSREKKERFSLILESASTNQTSMYLCASGTFNEQFFGPGTRLTVL.

CDR3 residues: CASSYEGNYEQYF. The CDR3 bases are TGTGCCAGCAGTTACGAGGGGAACTACGAGCAGTACTTC. The V gene is TRBV6-5, the J gene TRBJ2-7; D could derive from TRBD1 or TRBD2 (5 bases each). Trimming took off 2 bases at V and 3 bases at J, with 8 bases between the two ends. Germline lookup yields CDR1 MNHEY and CDR2 SVGAGI. The CDR3 has 13 amino acids.

This clonotype was seen ten or more times. The J gene is TRBJ1-2, the V gene TRBV5-1; 7 bases are a match to TRBD1. The trim removed 3 bases at V and 6 bases at J, leaving 8 bases unmatched. CDR1 SGHRS and CDR2 YFSETQ come from the germline V gene. The CDR3 has 14 amino acids. The CDR3 DNA sequence: TGCGCCAGCAGCTCACAACAGGGGTTGGATGGCTACACCTTC. It yields the protein CASSSQQGLDGYTF.

This clonotype occurred a few times. The J gene is TRBJ1-2, the V gene TRBV12-3 or TRBV12-4; D not certain. This CDR3 comprises 12 residues. The germline V and J ends were trimmed by 3 bases and 6 bases, with 8 bases remaining between them. The CDR3 region is CASSFPGHGYTF. Written as DNA, the CDR3 is TGTGCCAGCAGTTTTCCGGGCCATGGCTACACCTTC.

In its sample, this clonotype was seen a few times. The chain joins TRBV5-5 to TRBJ2-3; no definite D call. The V and J ends lost 7 bases and 1 base respectively, with 7 bases between them. Germline values: CDR1 SGHKS, CDR2 YYEKEE (reference sequence). CDR3 length equals 12 residues. The CDR3 bases are TGTGCCAGCGCCATTGGCACAGATACGCAGTATTTT. Protein sequence: CASAIGTDTQYF.

The chain uses TRBV20-1 and TRBJ1-1, with D unresolved. Germline values: CDR1 DFQATT, CDR2 SNEGSKA (reference sequence). V lost 1 base and J lost 8, with 8 bases in between. CDR3 length equals 11 residues. The CDR3 region has the DNA TGCAGTGCTAGAGGGGATAAGGAAGCTTTCTTT. Protein: CSARGDKEAFF.

This clonotype turned up a few times. The rearrangement joins TRBV5-6 to TRBJ1-1; 9 nucleotides line up with TRBD1. V shed 4 bases and J 2 bases; nucleotides not matched to a gene: 12. The germline CDR1 and CDR2 sequences are SGHDT and YYEEEE. This CDR3 is built from 17 residues. The CDR3 loop is CASSKGGTGNRNTEAFF. DNA for the CDR3: TGTGCCAGCAGCAAAGGTGGGACAGGGAATAGAAACACTGAAGCTTTCTTT.

This chain connects TRBV4-1 to TRBJ2-5; 7 bases line up with TRBD1. This CDR3 has 15 amino acids. CDR1 is MGHRA, CDR2 YSYEKL, per germline. Trimming cost V 4 bases and J 3 bases; bases outside gene matches: 8. The CDR3 DNA sequence: TGCGCCAGCAGCCGAGTTACAGACAGGGAAGAGACCCAGTACTTC. It is translated as CASSRVTDREETQYF.

This clonotype was found a few times. This chain links TRBV5-1 with TRBJ1-1; tentative D call: TRBD1 (6 bases). The CDR3 runs 17 residues. CDR1 and CDR2 (germline): SGHRS, YFSETQ. Trimming shortened V by 4 bases and J by 2 bases, and 21 bases separated the two germline ends. CDR3 sequence: CASSPNAGSGANTEAFF. The CDR3 nucleotides read TGCGCCAGCAGCCCGAACGCCGGGTCGGGGGCAAACACTGAAGCTTTCTTT.

The chain links TRBV20-1 to TRBJ2-1, with 7 positions matching TRBD1. After removal of 3 bases from V and 5 bases from J, the junction contained 7 bases not matched to a gene. Germline CDR1 DFQATT, CDR2 SNEGSKA (reference sequence). The CDR3 is 14 residues long. The CDR3, as DNA: TGCAGTGCTAGGAGGGGGCATTCGGACAATGAGCAGTTCTTC. It yields the protein CSARRGHSDNEQFF.

The chain uses TRBV6-1 and TRBJ2-1, with D tentatively TRBD2 (6 bases). This CDR3 region has 15 residues. CDR1 and CDR2 (germline): MNHNS, SASEGT. Trimming took off 9 bases at V and 4 bases at J, with 19 bases between the two ends. The DNA of the CDR3 is TGTGCCAGGTCTTTAGGGAGGACACCATACAATGAGCAGTTCTTC. The encoded protein is CARSLGRTPYNEQFF.

The chain recombines TRBV6-1 with TRBJ2-7; 14 bases agree with TRBD2. The CDR3 covers 16 residues. Trimming removed 6 bases from V and 3 bases from J; junction bases left unmatched: 7. Germline CDR1 reads MNHNS; CDR2 reads SASEGT. The CDR3 region is CASSLWTSGRYYEQYF. For the CDR3, the DNA is TGTGCCAGCAGCCTCTGGACTAGCGGGAGGTACTACGAGCAGTACTTC.